Presented here are 14 T cell receptor beta chains from one specimen sequenced in a study of T cell repertoires in cytomegalovirus infection. Their antigen targets remain unknown. In TCRdb, the reads were re-called with MiXCR into one record per CDR3 protein. This sample yields about 85,000 distinct CDR3 sequences, of which 40% to 50% are seen a single time; about 92% belongs to the top ten. The starting material was CD8+ T cells from cultured PBMCs, obtained from culture after CMV antigen stimulation. The receptors shown here come from a human donor in good health (CMV status not recorded). Some clones in this sample may be carry-over from other donors' samples.

The chain combines TRBV7-3 with TRBJ2-5, with TRBD1 identical over 8 bases. Germline lookup yields CDR1 SGHTA and CDR2 FQGTGA. With 1 base clipped from V and 10 bases from J, the junction kept 20 bases outside the gene matches. The CDR3 length is 18 residues. The CDR3 here is CASSLIFGGTGPSGDQYF. CDR3 nucleotides: TGTGCCAGCAGCTTAATCTTTGGGGGGACAGGCCCCTCGGGGGACCAGTACTTC.

V gene TRBV11-3 combines with J gene TRBJ1-4, with D possibly TRBD1 on 5 matching bases. V lost 4 bases to trimming and J lost 0 bases, with 15 bases between them. This CDR3 contains 17 residues. From germline, CDR1 is SGHNT and CDR2 YENEEA. The CDR3 here is CASSYGGTDATNEKLFF. CDR3 in DNA: TGTGCCAGCAGCTACGGGGGGACGGATGCAACTAATGAAAAACTGTTTTTT.

This clonotype was recorded a few times. The V and J genes are TRBV7-7 and TRBJ1-1; D perhaps matches TRBD1 (5 bases). V was clipped by 5 bases and J by 1 base, with 11 bases between them. This CDR3 is built from 14 residues. CDR1 and CDR2 from the germline V gene are SSHAT and FNYEAQ (reference sequence). CDR3 sequence: CASSPLGPNTEAFF. CDR3 nucleotides: TGTGCCAGCAGCCCCCTGGGGCCGAACACTGAAGCTTTCTTT.

The CDR3 sequence is CASSQAGSSYNEQFF. The DNA of the CDR3 is TGTGCCAGCAGCCAAGCGGGTTCCTCCTACAATGAGCAGTTCTTC. The rearrangement links TRBV4-2 to TRBJ2-1; D is undetermined. CDR3 length: 15 residues. V was pared by 1 base and J by 0 bases, with 7 bases between. Germline V gene data show CDR1 as LGHNA and CDR2 as YNFKEQ.

A single count supports this clonotype. The chain uses TRBV20-1 and TRBJ2-3; the match to TRBD1 covers 7 bases. CDR3 length: 16 amino acids. CDR1 and CDR2 (germline): DFQATT, SNEGSKA (reference sequence). Trimming took 0 bases from V and 4 from J; bases not matched to a gene: 10. The CDR3 is CSARDPDRVVADTQYF. For the CDR3, the DNA is TGCAGTGCTAGAGACCCTGACAGGGTAGTCGCAGATACGCAGTATTTT.

This clonotype was seen once. V and J are TRBV6-6 and TRBJ1-3; D gene uncertain. The CDR3 runs 12 residues. V gave up 4 bases and J gave up 11 bases, with 12 bases separating them. CDR1 and CDR2 from the germline V gene are MNHNY and SVGAGI (reference sequence). This chain's CDR3 is CASSSGRFAIYF. CDR3 DNA: TGTGCCAGCAGTTCTGGACGGTTTGCCATATATTTT.

The chain links TRBV27 to TRBJ1-2; D might be TRBD1 (5 bases). V was clipped by 3 bases and J by 4 bases, with 12 bases between them. The CDR3 totals 14 residues. Germline CDR1 MNHEY, CDR2 SMNVEV (reference sequence). DNA for the CDR3: TGTGCCAGCAGTTTGGGTAGGGGACTCTATGGCTACACCTTC. This translates into CASSLGRGLYGYTF.

The chain combines TRBV7-3 with TRBJ1-1; D gene uncertain. CDR3 length equals 13 residues. V lost 1 base to trimming and J lost 1 base, with 4 bases between them. Germline CDR1 and CDR2: SGHTA and FQGTGA. This chain's CDR3 is CASSLNGNTEAFF. The DNA for the CDR3 is TGTGCCAGCAGCTTAAACGGGAACACTGAAGCTTTCTTT.

The rearrangement links TRBV5-4 to TRBJ2-1; 8 bases align to TRBD2. In germline, CDR1 is SGHNT, CDR2 YYREEE (reference sequence). V lost 0 bases to trimming and J lost 10 bases; unmatched junction nucleotides: 12. There are 16 residues in the CDR3. The CDR3 spells CASSLGLAGRRGEQFF. The CDR3 bases are TGTGCCAGCAGCTTGGGGCTAGCGGGTCGTCGGGGAGAGCAGTTCTTC.

The V and J genes are TRBV7-6 and TRBJ2-7; D ambiguous. Germline V CDR1 and CDR2: SGHVS, FNYEAQ. This CDR3 comprises 13 residues. V dropped 5 bases and J dropped 6 bases, with 14 bases sitting between them. This chain's CDR3 is CASSPTSRSEQYF. The DNA of the CDR3 is TGTGCCAGCAGCCCCACCAGTAGGAGCGAGCAGTACTTC.

This clonotype was counted a single time. The chain uses TRBV27 and TRBJ1-5; D possibly corresponds to TRBD1 (5 bases). Trimming pared 8 bases from V and 2 bases from J, leaving 19 bases between. This CDR3 comprises 16 residues. The V gene's germline CDR1 is MNHEY and CDR2 SMNVEV (reference sequence). The CDR3 DNA is TGTGCCAGCCGCACGGGGGGAAGAAACGGCAATCAGCCCCAGCATTTT. Encoded protein: CASRTGGRNGNQPQHF.

This clonotype was recorded a few times. J is TRBJ1-4 and V is TRBV7-9, with unresolved D. V gave up 2 bases and J gave up 2 bases, with 6 bases separating them. CDR1 SEHNR and CDR2 FQNEAQ come from the germline V gene (reference sequence). The CDR3 covers 14 residues. The CDR3 loop reads CASSLYETNEKLFF. CDR3 nucleotides: TGTGCCAGCAGCTTATACGAGACTAATGAAAAACTGTTTTTT.

The chain recombines TRBV12-3 or TRBV12-4 with TRBJ2-5, with 7 bases identical to TRBD2. V was clipped by 6 bases and J by 0 bases; unmatched bases: 22. The CDR3 is 20 amino acids. CDR3 residues: CASSPQGGLDNFWYQETQYF. CDR3 sequence (DNA): TGTGCCAGCAGCCCCCAGGGAGGACTAGATAATTTTTGGTACCAAGAGACCCAGTACTTC.

In this sample, this clonotype turned up a few times. The CDR3 spells CASSLGIQRLAGSTDTQYF. The CDR3 DNA sequence: TGTGCCAGCAGCTTAGGAATTCAAAGACTAGCGGGGAGCACAGATACGCAGTATTTT. J is TRBJ2-3 and V is TRBV7-9, with TRBD2 identical over 11 bases. This CDR3 spans 19 amino acids. Per the germline V gene, CDR1 is SEHNR and CDR2 is FQNEAQ (reference sequence). Germline trimming cut 1 base from V and 0 bases from J; bases unmatched to any gene: 9. Supplemented by reference TRBV7-9 and TRBJ2-3, the full variable domain reads DTGVSQNPRHKITKRGQNVTFRCDPISEHNRLYWYRQTLGQGPEFLTYFQNEAQLEKSRLLSDRFSAERPKGSFSTLEIQRTEQGDSAMYLCASSLGIQRLAGSTDTQYFGPGTRLTVL.